The sequence of this T cell receptor beta chain was determined in a study of T-cell memory formation after mild COVID-19. TCRdb recomputed calls from the 5' RACE reads with MiXCR, one row per CDR3 protein. This sample has around 260,000 distinct CDR3 sequences, with about a sixth found just once. V shed 1 base and J shed 2 bases, with 21 bases lying between them. Germline CDR1 reads SGHVS; CDR2 reads FQNEAQ. This CDR3 has 18 amino acids. The chain is built from TRBV7-8 and TRBJ2-7; either TRBD1 or TRBD2 may fit D (5 bases each). The sequence derives from a man aged 18 to 29 who had mild COVID-19 (a few samples of this study predate the infection). Cell type and time point are not known. The sequenced material came from PBMCs or a T cell subset sorted from them (not recorded which). The CDR3 loop is CASSLDPGMGVGTYEQYV. Here the CDR3 DNA reads TGTGCCAGCAGCTTAGATCCAGGGATGGGGGTAGGGACCTACGAGCAGTACGTC.